This entry describes one TCR beta chain. The data belong to a study of CD8 T cells in Susac syndrome. The RNA, roughly 0.5 to 1 ug, was put through reverse transcription using random hexamers. TCRdb fed the immunoSEQ multiplex PCR reads into MiXCR, producing one record per CDR3 protein. The table has around 120,000 distinct CDR3 sequences, 90% to 95% seen once. The germline CDR1 and CDR2 sequences are SQVTM and ANQGSEA. This CDR3 is 15 amino acids long. V shed 3 bases, J shed 3 bases, and the junction held 3 bases outside the gene matches. This chain joins TRBV29-1 and TRBJ2-2, with 11 nucleotides matching TRBD1. Sample: CD4+ T cells from PBMCs. This TCR derives from a human donor with multiple sclerosis. The CDR3 reads CSVDRGQGDTGELFF. In DNA, the CDR3 is TGCAGCGTTGACCGGGGACAGGGGGACACCGGGGAGCTGTTTTTT.